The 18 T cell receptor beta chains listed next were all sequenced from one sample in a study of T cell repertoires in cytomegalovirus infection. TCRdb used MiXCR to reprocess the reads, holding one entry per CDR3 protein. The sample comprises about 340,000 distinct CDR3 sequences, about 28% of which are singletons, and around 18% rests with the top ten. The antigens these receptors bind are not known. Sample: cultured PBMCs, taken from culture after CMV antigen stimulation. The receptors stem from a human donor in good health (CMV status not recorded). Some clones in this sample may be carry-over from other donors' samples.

The CDR3: CASSLTTGSDQPQHF. The CDR3 DNA reads TGTGCCAGCAGCTTAACGACAGGGTCGGATCAGCCCCAGCATTTT. The V gene is TRBV11-2, the J gene TRBJ1-5; 7 nucleotides line up with TRBD1. There are 15 residues in the CDR3. The trim removed 2 bases at V and 5 bases at J, leaving 6 bases unmatched. Germline V gene lookup returns CDR1 SGHAT and CDR2 FQNNGV.

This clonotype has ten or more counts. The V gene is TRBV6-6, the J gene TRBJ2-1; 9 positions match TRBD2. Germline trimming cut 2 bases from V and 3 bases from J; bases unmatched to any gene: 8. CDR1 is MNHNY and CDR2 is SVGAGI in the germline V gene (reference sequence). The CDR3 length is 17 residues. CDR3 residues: CASSYMASGNIYNEQFF. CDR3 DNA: TGTGCCAGCAGTTACATGGCTAGCGGGAATATCTACAATGAGCAGTTCTTC.

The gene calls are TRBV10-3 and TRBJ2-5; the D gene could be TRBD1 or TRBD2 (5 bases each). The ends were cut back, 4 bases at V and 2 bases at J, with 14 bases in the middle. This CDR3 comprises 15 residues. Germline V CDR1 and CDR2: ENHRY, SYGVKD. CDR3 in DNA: TGTGCCATCAGTGGGACCTTGTGGGGGCAAGAGACCCAGTACTTC. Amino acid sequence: CAISGTLWGQETQYF.

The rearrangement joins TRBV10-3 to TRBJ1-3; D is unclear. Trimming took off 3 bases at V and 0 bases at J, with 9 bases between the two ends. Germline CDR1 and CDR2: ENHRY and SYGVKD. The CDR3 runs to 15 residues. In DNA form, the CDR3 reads TGTGCCATCAGTGATTTTGACGGCTCTGGAAACACCATATATTTT. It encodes CAISDFDGSGNTIYF.

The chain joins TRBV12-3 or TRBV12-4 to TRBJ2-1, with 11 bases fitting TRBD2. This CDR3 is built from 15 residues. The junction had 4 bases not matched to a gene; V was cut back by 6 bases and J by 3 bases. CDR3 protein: CASRTGTSGYNEQFF. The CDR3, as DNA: TGTGCCAGCAGGACCGGGACTAGCGGCTACAATGAGCAGTTCTTC.

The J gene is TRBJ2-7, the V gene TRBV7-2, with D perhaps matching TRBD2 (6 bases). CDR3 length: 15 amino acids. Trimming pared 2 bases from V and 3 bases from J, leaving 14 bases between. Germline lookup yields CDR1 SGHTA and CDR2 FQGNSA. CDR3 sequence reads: CASSLPFGRGYEQYF. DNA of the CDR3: TGTGCCAGCAGCTTACCTTTCGGGCGGGGCTACGAGCAGTACTTC.

The CDR3 nucleotides read TGTGCCAGCACCAACAAGGGGGGGGCCTCGGACGATGAGCAGTTCTTC. Its translation is CASTNKGGASDDEQFF. This chain links TRBV6-1 with TRBJ2-1; D is possibly TRBD2 (7 bases). Germline V gene sequence: CDR1 MNHNS, CDR2 SASEGT. The CDR3 spans 16 residues. Trimming removed 7 bases at V and 8 bases at J, with 24 bases between.

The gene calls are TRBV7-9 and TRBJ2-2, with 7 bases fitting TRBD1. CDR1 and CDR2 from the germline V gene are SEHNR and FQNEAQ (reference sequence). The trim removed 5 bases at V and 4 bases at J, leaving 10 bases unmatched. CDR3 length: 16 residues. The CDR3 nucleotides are TGTGCCAGCAGCAACCGACAGGGAATTACCACCGGGGAGCTGTTTTTT. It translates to CASSNRQGITTGELFF.

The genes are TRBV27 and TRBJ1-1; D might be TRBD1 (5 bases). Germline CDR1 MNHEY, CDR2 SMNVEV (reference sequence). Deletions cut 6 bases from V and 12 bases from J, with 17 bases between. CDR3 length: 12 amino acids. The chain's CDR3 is CASSFTGGETFF. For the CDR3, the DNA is TGTGCCAGCAGCTTTACAGGTGGGGAGACTTTCTTT.

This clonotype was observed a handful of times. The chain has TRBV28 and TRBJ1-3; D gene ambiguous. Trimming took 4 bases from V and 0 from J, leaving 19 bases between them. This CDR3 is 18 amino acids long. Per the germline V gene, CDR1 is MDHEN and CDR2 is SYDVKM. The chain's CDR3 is CASSSFLGRFSSGNTIYF. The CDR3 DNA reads TGTGCCAGCAGTTCCTTCCTCGGCAGATTTTCCTCTGGAAACACCATATATTTT.

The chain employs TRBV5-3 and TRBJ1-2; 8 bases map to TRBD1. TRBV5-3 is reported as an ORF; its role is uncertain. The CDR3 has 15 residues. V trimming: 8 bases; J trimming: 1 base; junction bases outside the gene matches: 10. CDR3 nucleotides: TGTGCCAGCAGCGACCGGACAGGGATTAACTATGGCTACACCTTC. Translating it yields CASSDRTGINYGYTF.

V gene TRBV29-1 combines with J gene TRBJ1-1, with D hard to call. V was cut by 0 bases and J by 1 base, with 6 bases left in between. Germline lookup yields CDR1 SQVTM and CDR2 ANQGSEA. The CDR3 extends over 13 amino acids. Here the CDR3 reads CSVEDEPNTEAFF. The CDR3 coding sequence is TGCAGCGTTGAAGATGAGCCGAACACTGAAGCTTTCTTT.

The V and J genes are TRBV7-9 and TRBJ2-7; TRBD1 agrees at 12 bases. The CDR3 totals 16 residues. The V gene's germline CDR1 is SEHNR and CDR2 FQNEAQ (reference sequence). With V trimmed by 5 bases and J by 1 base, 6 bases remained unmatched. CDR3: CASSVPGQGASYEQYF. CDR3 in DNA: TGTGCCAGCAGCGTCCCGGGACAGGGGGCATCCTACGAGCAGTACTTC.

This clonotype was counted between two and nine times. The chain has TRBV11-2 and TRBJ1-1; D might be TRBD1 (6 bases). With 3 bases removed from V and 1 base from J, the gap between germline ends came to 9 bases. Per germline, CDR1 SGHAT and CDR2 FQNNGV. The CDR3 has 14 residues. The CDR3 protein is CASSFPDRNTEAFF. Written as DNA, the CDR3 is TGTGCCAGCAGCTTCCCGGACAGGAACACTGAAGCTTTCTTT. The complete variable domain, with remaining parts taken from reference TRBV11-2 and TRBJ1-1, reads EAGVAQSPRYKIIEKRQSVAFWCNPISGHATLYWYQQILGQGPKLLIQFQNNGVVDDSQLPKDRFSAERLKGVDSTLKIQPAKLEDSAVYLCASSFPDRNTEAFFGQGTRLTVV.

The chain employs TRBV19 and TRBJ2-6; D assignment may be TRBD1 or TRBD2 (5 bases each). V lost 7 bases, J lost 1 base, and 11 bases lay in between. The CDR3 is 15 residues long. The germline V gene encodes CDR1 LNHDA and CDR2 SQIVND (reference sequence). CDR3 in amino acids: CASTHGGSGANVLTF. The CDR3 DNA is TGTGCCAGTACTCATGGGGGTTCTGGGGCCAACGTCCTGACTTTC.

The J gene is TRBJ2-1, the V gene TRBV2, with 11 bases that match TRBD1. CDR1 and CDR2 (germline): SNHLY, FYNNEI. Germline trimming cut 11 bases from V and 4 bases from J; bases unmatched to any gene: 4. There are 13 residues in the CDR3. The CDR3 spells CAGQGALYNEQFF. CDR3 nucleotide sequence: TGTGCCGGACAGGGGGCACTATACAATGAGCAGTTCTTC.

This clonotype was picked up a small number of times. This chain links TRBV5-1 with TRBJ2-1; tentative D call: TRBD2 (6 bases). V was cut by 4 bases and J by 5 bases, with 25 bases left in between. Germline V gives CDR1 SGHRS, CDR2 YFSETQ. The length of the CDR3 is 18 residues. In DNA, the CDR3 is TGCGCCAGCAGCCTCCCGGGAACGTCGGGGGTCGCTAACAATGAGCAGTTCTTC. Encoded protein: CASSLPGTSGVANNEQFF.

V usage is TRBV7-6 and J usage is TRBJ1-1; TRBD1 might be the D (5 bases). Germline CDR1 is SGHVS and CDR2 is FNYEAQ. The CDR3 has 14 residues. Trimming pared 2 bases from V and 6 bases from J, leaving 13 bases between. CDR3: CASSLWGHRSEAFF. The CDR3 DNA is TGTGCCAGCAGCTTATGGGGCCACCGCTCTGAAGCTTTCTTT.